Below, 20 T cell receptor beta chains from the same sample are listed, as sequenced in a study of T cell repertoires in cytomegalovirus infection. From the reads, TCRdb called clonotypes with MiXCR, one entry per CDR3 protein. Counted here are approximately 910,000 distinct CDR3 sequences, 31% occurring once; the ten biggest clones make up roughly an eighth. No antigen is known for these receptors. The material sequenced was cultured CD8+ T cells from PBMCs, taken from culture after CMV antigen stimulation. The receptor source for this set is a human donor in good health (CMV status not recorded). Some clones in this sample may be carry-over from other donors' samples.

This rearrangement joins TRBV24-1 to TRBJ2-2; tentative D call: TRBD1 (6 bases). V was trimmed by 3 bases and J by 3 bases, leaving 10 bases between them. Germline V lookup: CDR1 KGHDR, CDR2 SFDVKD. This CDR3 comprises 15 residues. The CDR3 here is CATSDPGAHTGELFF. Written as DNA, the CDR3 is TGTGCCACCAGTGATCCAGGGGCTCACACCGGGGAGCTGTTTTTT.

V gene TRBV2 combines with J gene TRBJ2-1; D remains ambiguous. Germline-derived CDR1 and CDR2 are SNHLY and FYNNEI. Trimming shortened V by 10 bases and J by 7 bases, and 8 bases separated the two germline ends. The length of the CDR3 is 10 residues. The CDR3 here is CATTVNEQFF. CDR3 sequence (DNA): TGTGCCACCACCGTTAATGAGCAGTTCTTC.

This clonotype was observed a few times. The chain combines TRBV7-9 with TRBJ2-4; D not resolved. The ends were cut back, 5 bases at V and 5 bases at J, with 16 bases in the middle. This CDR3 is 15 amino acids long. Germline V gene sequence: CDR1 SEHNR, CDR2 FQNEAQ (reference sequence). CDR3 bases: TGTGCCAGCAGCCATGGGATTAATGGGGAAAACATTCAGTACTTC. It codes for CASSHGINGENIQYF.

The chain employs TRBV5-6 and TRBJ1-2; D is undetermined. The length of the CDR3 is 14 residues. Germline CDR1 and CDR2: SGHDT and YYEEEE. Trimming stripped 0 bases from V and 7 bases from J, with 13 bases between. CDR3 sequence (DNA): TGTGCCAGCAGCTTGGGGGCTCCCCTGAGTGGCTACACCTTC. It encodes CASSLGAPLSGYTF.

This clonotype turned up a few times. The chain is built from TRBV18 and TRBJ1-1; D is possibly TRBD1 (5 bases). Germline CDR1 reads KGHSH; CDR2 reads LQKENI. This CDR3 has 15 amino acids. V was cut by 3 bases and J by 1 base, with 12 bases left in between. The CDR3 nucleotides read TGTGCCAGCTCACCCAGCGACGACAGGAACACTGAAGCTTTCTTT. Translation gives CASSPSDDRNTEAFF.

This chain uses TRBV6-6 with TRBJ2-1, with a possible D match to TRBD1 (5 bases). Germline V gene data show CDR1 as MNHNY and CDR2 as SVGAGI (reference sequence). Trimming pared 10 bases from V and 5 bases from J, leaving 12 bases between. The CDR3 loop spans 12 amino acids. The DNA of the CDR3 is TGTGCCACTAGGGGCAATCACAATGAGCAGTTCTTC. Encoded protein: CATRGNHNEQFF.

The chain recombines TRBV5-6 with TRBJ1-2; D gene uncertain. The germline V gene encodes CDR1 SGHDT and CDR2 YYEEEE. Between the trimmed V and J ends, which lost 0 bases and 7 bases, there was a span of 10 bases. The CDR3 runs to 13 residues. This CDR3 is CASSLEGFFGYTF. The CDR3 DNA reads TGTGCCAGCAGCTTGGAGGGTTTCTTTGGCTACACCTTC.

CDR3 sequence: CAISVGTGEIYEQYF. The CDR3 nucleotides are TGTGCCATCAGTGTGGGGACAGGGGAGATCTACGAGCAGTACTTC. The chain employs TRBV10-3 and TRBJ2-7; 10 positions agree with TRBD1. CDR1 and CDR2 (germline): ENHRY, SYGVKD. Unmatched junction bases numbered 6, after V lost 4 bases and J lost 3 bases. This CDR3 is built from 15 residues.

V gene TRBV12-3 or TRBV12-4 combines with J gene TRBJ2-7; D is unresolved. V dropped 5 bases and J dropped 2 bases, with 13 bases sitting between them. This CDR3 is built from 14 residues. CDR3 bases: TGTGCCAGCAGTCGGAACAGTTACCCCTACGAGCAGTACGTC. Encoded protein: CASSRNSYPYEQYV.

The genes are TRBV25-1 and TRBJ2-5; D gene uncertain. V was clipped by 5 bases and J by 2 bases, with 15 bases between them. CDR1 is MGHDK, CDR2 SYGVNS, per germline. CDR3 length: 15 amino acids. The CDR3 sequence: CASSPPSVGQETQYF. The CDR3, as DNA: TGTGCCAGCAGTCCCCCCTCTGTAGGTCAAGAGACCCAGTACTTC.

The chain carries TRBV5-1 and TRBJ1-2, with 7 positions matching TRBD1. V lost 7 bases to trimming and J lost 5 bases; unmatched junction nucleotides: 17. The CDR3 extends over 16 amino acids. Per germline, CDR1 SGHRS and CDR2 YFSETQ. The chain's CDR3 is CASGSTNPTGEYGYTF. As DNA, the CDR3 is TGCGCCAGCGGATCAACCAATCCTACAGGGGAGTATGGCTACACCTTC. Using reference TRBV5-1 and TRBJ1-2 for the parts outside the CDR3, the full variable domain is KAGVTQTPRYLIKTRGQQVTLSCSPISGHRSVSWYQQTPGQGLQFLFEYFSETQRNKGNFPGRFSGRQFSNSRSEMNVSTLELGDSALYLCASGSTNPTGEYGYTFGSGTRLTVV.

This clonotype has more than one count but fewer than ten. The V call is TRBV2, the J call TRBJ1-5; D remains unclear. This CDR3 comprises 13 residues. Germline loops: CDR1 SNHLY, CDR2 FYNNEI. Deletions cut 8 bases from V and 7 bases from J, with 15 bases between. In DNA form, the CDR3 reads TGTGCCAGCCGAGGGAGGGCCCAACAGCCCCAGCATTTT. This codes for CASRGRAQQPQHF.

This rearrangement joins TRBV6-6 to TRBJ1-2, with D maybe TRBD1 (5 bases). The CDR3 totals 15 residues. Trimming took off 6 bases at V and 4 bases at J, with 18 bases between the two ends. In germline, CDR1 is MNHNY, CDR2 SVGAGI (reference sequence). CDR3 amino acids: CASSQTVKGLYGYTF. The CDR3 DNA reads TGTGCCAGCAGCCAGACAGTAAAAGGGCTCTATGGCTACACCTTC.

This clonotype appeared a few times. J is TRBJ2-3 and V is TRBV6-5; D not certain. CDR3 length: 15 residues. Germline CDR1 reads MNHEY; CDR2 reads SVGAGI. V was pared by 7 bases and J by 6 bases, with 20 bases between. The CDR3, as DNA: TGTGCCAGCACCCCAGATGAACCCTCTCAGGATACGCAGTATTTT. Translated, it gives CASTPDEPSQDTQYF.

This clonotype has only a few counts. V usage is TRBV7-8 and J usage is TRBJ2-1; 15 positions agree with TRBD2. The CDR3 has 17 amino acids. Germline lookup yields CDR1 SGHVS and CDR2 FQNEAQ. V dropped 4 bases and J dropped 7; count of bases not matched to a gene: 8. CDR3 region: CASSSGLAGGPYNEQFF. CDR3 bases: TGTGCCAGCAGCTCCGGACTAGCGGGGGGGCCATATAATGAGCAGTTCTTC.

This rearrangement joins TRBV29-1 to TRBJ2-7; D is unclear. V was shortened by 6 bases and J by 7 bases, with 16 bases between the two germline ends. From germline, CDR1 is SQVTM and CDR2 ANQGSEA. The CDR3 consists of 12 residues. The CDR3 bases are TGCAGCGTCTTTCAGGTTCCTTATGAGCAGTACTTC. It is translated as CSVFQVPYEQYF.

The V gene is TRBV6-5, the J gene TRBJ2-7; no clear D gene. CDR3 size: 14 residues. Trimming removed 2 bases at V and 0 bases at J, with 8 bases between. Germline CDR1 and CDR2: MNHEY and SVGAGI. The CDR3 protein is CASSYDRASYEQYV. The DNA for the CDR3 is TGTGCCAGCAGTTACGACCGGGCCTCCTACGAGCAGTACGTC.

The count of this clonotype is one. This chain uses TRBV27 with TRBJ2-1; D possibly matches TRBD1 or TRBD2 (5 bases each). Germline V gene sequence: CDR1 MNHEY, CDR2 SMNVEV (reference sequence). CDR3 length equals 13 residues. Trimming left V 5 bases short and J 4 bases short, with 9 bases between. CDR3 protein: CASSRGYYNEQFF. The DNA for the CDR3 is TGTGCCAGCAGTCGGGGCTATTACAATGAGCAGTTCTTC.

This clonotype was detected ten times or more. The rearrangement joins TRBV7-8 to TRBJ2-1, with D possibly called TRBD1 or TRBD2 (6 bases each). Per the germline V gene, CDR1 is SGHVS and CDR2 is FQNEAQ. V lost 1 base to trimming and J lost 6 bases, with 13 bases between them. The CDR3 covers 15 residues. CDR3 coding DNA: TGTGCCAGCAGCTTAGGAGGGGGGACGGGCAATGAGCAGTTCTTC. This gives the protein CASSLGGGTGNEQFF. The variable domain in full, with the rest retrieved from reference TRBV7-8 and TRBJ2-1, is GAGVSQSPRYKVAKRGQDVALRCDPISGHVSLFWYQQALGQGPEFLTYFQNEAQLDKSGLPSDRFFAERPEGSVSTLKIQRTQQEDSAVYLCASSLGGGTGNEQFFGPGTRLTVL.

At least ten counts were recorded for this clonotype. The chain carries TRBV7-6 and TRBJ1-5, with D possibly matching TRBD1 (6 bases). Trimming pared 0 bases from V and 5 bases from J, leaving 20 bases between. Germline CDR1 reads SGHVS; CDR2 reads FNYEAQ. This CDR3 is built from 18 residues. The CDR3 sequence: CASSLAAVGGTQDQPQHF. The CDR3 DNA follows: TGTGCCAGCAGCTTAGCGGCGGTAGGGGGTACCCAGGATCAGCCCCAGCATTTT.